The 27 T cell receptor beta chains reported below all come from one sample, sequenced in a study of blood T cell repertoires in COVID-19. The protocol was immunoSEQ multiplex PCR, while the TCRdb copy is restricted to in-frame clones and leaves out a portion. The repertoire holds tens of thousands of clones, with 77% as singletons. Input material: peripheral blood. The receptors stem from a human donor with active or convalescent COVID-19. The donor label of this sample is uncertain.

This clone has only a few counts. V and J are TRBV27 and TRBJ1-6, with a tentative D call TRBD1 (6 bases). CDR1 is MNHEY, CDR2 SMNVEV, per germline (reference sequence). CDR3 length: 14 residues. V was pared by 6 bases and J by 7 bases, with 13 bases between. The CDR3 is CASRWGQKNSPLHF. The CDR3 bases are TGTGCCAGCAGGTGGGGGCAGAAAAATTCACCCCTCCACTTT.

This clone was detected a few times. The chain has TRBV19 and TRBJ2-2, with a weak D call TRBD2 (5 bases). This CDR3 is built from 15 residues. The ends were cut back, 0 bases at V and 3 bases at J, with 8 bases in the middle. Germline V lookup: CDR1 LNHDA, CDR2 SQIVND (reference sequence). Here the CDR3 reads CASSIEADYTGELFF. CDR3 DNA sequence: TGTGCCAGTAGTATAGAGGCGGACTACACCGGGGAGCTGTTTTTT.

The chain carries TRBV4-2 and TRBJ2-2, with 10 nucleotides matching TRBD2. Per the germline V gene, CDR1 is LGHNA and CDR2 is YNFKEQ. After removal of 1 base from V and 5 bases from J, the junction contained 13 bases not matched to a gene. The CDR3 sequence is 19 residues long. CDR3 protein: CASSQVLQREGRWTGELFF. Here the CDR3 DNA reads TGTGCCAGCAGCCAAGTCCTTCAGCGGGAGGGCCGTTGGACCGGGGAGCTGTTTTTT.

This chain uses TRBV10-3 with TRBJ2-3; 9 bases fit TRBD1. CDR1 ENHRY and CDR2 SYGVKD come from the germline V gene. V shed 4 bases, J shed 2 bases, and the junction held 1 base outside the gene matches. The CDR3 runs to 14 residues. This CDR3 reads CAISGTGATDTQYF. Written as DNA, the CDR3 is TGTGCCATCAGTGGGACAGGGGCCACAGATACGCAGTATTTT.

The chain links TRBV10-3 to TRBJ1-4; TRBD1 aligns across 8 bases. This CDR3 has 13 residues. V gave up 5 bases and J gave up 8 bases; unmatched junction bases: 4. In germline, CDR1 is ENHRY, CDR2 SYGVKD. The chain's CDR3 is CAISQGALEKLFF. CDR3 in DNA: TGTGCCATCAGTCAGGGGGCCTTGGAAAAACTGTTTTTT.

A single count supports this clone. The rearrangement uses TRBV24-1 and TRBJ1-4; D remains ambiguous. From germline, CDR1 is KGHDR and CDR2 SFDVKD. V was cut by 1 base and J by 10 bases, with 9 bases left in between. This CDR3 contains 13 residues. The CDR3 here is CATSDFKGGKLFF. For the CDR3, the DNA is TGTGCCACCAGTGATTTTAAGGGAGGAAAACTGTTTTTT.

This chain joins TRBV7-2 and TRBJ2-7; maybe TRBD2 (5 bases). The V and J ends lost 10 bases and 0 bases respectively, with 7 bases between them. The CDR3 is 11 amino acids. Germline CDR1 SGHTA, CDR2 FQGNSA. CDR3 in amino acids: CAILVSYEQYF. The DNA for the CDR3 is TGTGCCATACTAGTCTCCTACGAGCAGTACTTC.

The chain combines TRBV10-3 with TRBJ2-2, with 8 bases identical to TRBD2. V lost 4 bases, J lost 7 bases, and 11 bases stayed unmatched. The CDR3 runs to 16 residues. Germline assignment: CDR1 ENHRY and CDR2 SYGVKD. The CDR3 sequence: CAISGVAGGRSGELFF. The CDR3 bases are TGTGCCATCAGTGGAGTGGCGGGAGGACGCAGCGGGGAGCTGTTTTTT.

The J gene is TRBJ2-2, the V gene TRBV25-1; 10 bases agree with TRBD1. Trimming at V came to 6 bases and at J to 7 bases, leaving 8 bases not matched to a gene. This CDR3 contains 15 residues. Per germline, CDR1 MGHDK and CDR2 SYGVNS. The CDR3 here is CASRGRQGAGGELFF. The CDR3, as DNA: TGTGCCAGCAGAGGGCGACAGGGGGCTGGCGGGGAGCTGTTTTTT. Full variable domain (remainder filled in from reference TRBV25-1 and TRBJ2-2): EADIYQTPRYLVIGTGKKITLECSQTMGHDKMYWYQQDPGMELHLIHYSYGVNSTEKGDLSSESTVSRIRTEHFPLTLESARPSHTSQYLCASRGRQGAGGELFFGEGSRLTVL.

The chain uses TRBV18 and TRBJ1-6; D is undetermined. The CDR3 has 15 residues. Per the germline V gene, CDR1 is KGHSH and CDR2 is LQKENI. Trimming took off 3 bases at V and 5 bases at J, with 11 bases between the two ends. The CDR3 region has the DNA TGTGCCAGCTCACCCCCCGGGTCTAATAATTCACCCCTCCACTTT. This codes for CASSPPGSNNSPLHF.

The chain uses TRBV9 and TRBJ2-6; 7 bases line up with TRBD2. The germline V gene has CDR1 SGDLS and CDR2 YYNGEE. The CDR3 runs 22 residues. V lost 0 bases and J lost 2; bases outside the gene matches: 20. The CDR3 sequence: CASSVGSKARREMEAGANVLTF. For the CDR3, the DNA is TGTGCCAGCAGCGTAGGATCAAAGGCCCGGCGGGAGATGGAAGCTGGGGCCAACGTCCTGACTTTC.

The chain joins TRBV28 to TRBJ2-3, with 7 positions matching TRBD2. The trim removed 5 bases at V and 0 bases at J, leaving 8 bases unmatched. The CDR3 consists of 16 residues. The germline gives CDR1 MDHEN, CDR2 SYDVKM. The CDR3 here is CASSLPSGPSTDTQYF. DNA of the CDR3: TGTGCCAGCAGTCTACCTAGCGGCCCTAGCACAGATACGCAGTATTTT.

DNA of the CDR3: TGTGCCAGCAGCTTAGAAGGACAGGCCGGAAACACCATATATTTT. This gives the protein CASSLEGQAGNTIYF. This chain links TRBV7-3 with TRBJ1-3, with TRBD1 identical over 7 bases. The CDR3 extends over 15 amino acids. Germline V gene sequence: CDR1 SGHTA, CDR2 FQGTGA. The J segment lost 4 bases and the V segment lost 2 bases, leaving 5 bases of the junction unmatched.

The chain couples TRBV5-4 to TRBJ2-2, with D unresolved. CDR1 and CDR2 from the germline V gene are SGHNT and YYREEE (reference sequence). CDR3 size: 13 residues. The ends were cut back, 0 bases at V and 7 bases at J, with 7 bases in the middle. CDR3 DNA sequence: TGTGCCAGCAGCTTGGAGAGGAGCGGGGAGCTGTTTTTT. As protein: CASSLERSGELFF.

The V and J genes are TRBV5-6 and TRBJ2-1; TRBD1 matches at 9 bases. With V trimmed by 4 bases and J by 10 bases, 12 bases remained unmatched. This CDR3 region has 15 residues. Looked up from germline, CDR1 is SGHDT and CDR2 is YYEEEE. CDR3 DNA sequence: TGTGCCAGCAGCGCCCCTACAGGGGGCGCGGGAGAGCAGTTCTTC. Translation: CASSAPTGGAGEQFF.

The gene calls are TRBV18 and TRBJ1-3; 7 nucleotides match TRBD1. This CDR3 is 14 amino acids long. Germline V CDR1 and CDR2: KGHSH, LQKENI. V was clipped by 6 bases and J by 2 bases; unmatched bases: 4. The CDR3 nucleotides are TGTGCCAGCTCTCCAACAGGGGCTGGAAACACCATATATTTT. Translation: CASSPTGAGNTIYF.

This clone came up a few times. The gene calls are TRBV30 and TRBJ2-6; D perhaps matches TRBD1 (5 bases). With 7 bases removed from V and 1 base from J, the gap between germline ends came to 8 bases. Per germline, CDR1 GTSNPN and CDR2 SVGIG (reference sequence). This CDR3 has 13 amino acids. CDR3: CAFSGSGANVLTF. The DNA of the CDR3 is TGTGCCTTCTCAGGGTCTGGGGCCAACGTCCTGACTTTC.

This clone has only a few counts. V usage is TRBV25-1 and J usage is TRBJ2-2, with D possibly being TRBD1 (6 bases). The germline V gene encodes CDR1 MGHDK and CDR2 SYGVNS. V lost 7 bases to trimming and J lost 1 base, with 13 bases between them. The CDR3 contains 15 residues. The CDR3 DNA follows: TGTGCCAGCATCGGGACGGACAGGAACACCGGGGAGCTGTTTTTT. Translating it yields CASIGTDRNTGELFF.

CDR3 in amino acids: CAWMKTAYNSPLHF. The CDR3 nucleotides read TGTGCCTGGATGAAGACAGCTTATAATTCACCCCTCCACTTT. The V and J genes are TRBV30 and TRBJ1-6; tentative D call: TRBD1 (5 bases). Germline V gene lookup returns CDR1 GTSNPN and CDR2 SVGIG (reference sequence). Trimming stripped 4 bases from V and 4 bases from J, with 11 bases between. The CDR3 consists of 14 residues. Full variable domain (missing parts from reference TRBV30 and TRBJ1-6): SQTIHQWPATLVQPVGSPLSLECTVEGTSNPNLYWYRQAAGRGLQLLFYSVGIGQISSEVPQNLSASRPQDRQFILSSKKLLLSDSGFYLCAWMKTAYNSPLHFGNGTRLTVT.

The rearrangement joins TRBV6-6 to TRBJ1-5; 7 positions match TRBD1. Looked up from germline, CDR1 is MNHNY and CDR2 is SVGAGI (reference sequence). V shed 4 bases and J 6 bases; nucleotides not matched to a gene: 9. The CDR3 length is 15 residues. The CDR3 reads CASSSDGQVIQPQHF. The DNA of the CDR3 is TGTGCCAGCAGTTCCGACGGACAGGTGATTCAGCCCCAGCATTTT.

V gene TRBV5-4 combines with J gene TRBJ2-4; 8 bases fit TRBD1. The CDR3 contains 15 residues. Germline CDR1 SGHNT, CDR2 YYREEE (reference sequence). The V and J ends lost 4 bases and 0 bases, in that order; junction bases with no gene match: 3. The CDR3 region is CASSPGGLAKNIQYF. The CDR3 nucleotides are TGTGCCAGCAGCCCAGGGGGCTTAGCCAAAAACATTCAGTACTTC.

This clone was seen just once. This chain links TRBV9 with TRBJ2-1, with 7 nucleotides matching TRBD2. V trimming: 0 bases; J trimming: 4 bases; junction bases outside the gene matches: 7. Germline CDR1 SGDLS, CDR2 YYNGEE. The CDR3 is made up of 16 amino acids. Here the CDR3 reads CASSVALLAKYNEQFF. The CDR3 DNA is TGTGCCAGCAGCGTAGCTTTACTAGCGAAGTACAATGAGCAGTTCTTC.

This clone was seen a few times. The chain joins TRBV28 to TRBJ1-3, with a possible D match to TRBD1 (5 bases). The CDR3 spans 16 residues. Germline values: CDR1 MDHEN, CDR2 SYDVKM. The V and J ends lost 8 bases and 3 bases respectively, with 20 bases between them. As DNA, the CDR3 is TGTGCCAGCTCAAACGGGGGGGGAGTGTATGGAAACACCATATATTTT. It yields the protein CASSNGGGVYGNTIYF.

The chain links TRBV5-1 to TRBJ2-5, with a weak D call TRBD1 (5 bases). The CDR3 sequence is 13 residues long. CDR1 SGHRS and CDR2 YFSETQ come from the germline V gene. The V end lost 4 bases, the J end lost 7 bases, and 14 bases lay between the germline ends. In nucleotides, the CDR3 is TGCGCCAGCAGCCCGGACACCATGGGGACCCAGTACTTC. It encodes CASSPDTMGTQYF.

V is TRBV6-5 and J is TRBJ2-3; 11 bases map to TRBD1. V dropped 7 bases and J dropped 2; count of bases not matched to a gene: 5. Germline V gene sequence: CDR1 MNHEY, CDR2 SVGAGI. This CDR3 comprises 15 residues. This CDR3 is CASNWDRGTTDTQYF. For the CDR3, the DNA is TGTGCCAGCAACTGGGACAGGGGGACCACAGATACGCAGTATTTT.

For the CDR3, the DNA is TGCGCCAGCAGCTTGGGCGGGACAGGGTTGGGCAATGAGCAGTTCTTC. This codes for CASSLGGTGLGNEQFF. The chain joins TRBV5-1 to TRBJ2-1, with 9 bases matching TRBD1. Germline V gene data show CDR1 as SGHRS and CDR2 as YFSETQ. The CDR3 loop spans 16 amino acids. V lost 0 bases, J lost 6 bases, and 7 bases stayed unmatched.

This sequence joins TRBV5-1 and TRBJ2-3; 11 bases align to TRBD2. The CDR3 sequence is 17 residues long. Germline loops: CDR1 SGHRS, CDR2 YFSETQ. After removal of 3 bases from V and 2 bases from J, the junction contained 8 bases not matched to a gene. In nucleotides, the CDR3 is TGCGCCAGCAGCTCCGGGACTAGCGGCCTATTCACAGATACGCAGTATTTT. Protein sequence: CASSSGTSGLFTDTQYF.